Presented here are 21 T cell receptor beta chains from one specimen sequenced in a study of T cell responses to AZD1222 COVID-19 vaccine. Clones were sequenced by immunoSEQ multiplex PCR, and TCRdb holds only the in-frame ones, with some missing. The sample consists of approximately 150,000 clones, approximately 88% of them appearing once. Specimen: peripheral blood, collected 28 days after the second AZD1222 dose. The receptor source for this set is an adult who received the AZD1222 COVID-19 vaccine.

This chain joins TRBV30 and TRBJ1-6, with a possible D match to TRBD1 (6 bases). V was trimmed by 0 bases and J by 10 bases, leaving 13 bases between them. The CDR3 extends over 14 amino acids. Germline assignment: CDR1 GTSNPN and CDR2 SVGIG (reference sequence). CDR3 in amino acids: CAWSVRVRGSPLHF. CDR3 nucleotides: TGTGCCTGGAGTGTACGGGTCAGGGGATCACCCCTCCACTTT.

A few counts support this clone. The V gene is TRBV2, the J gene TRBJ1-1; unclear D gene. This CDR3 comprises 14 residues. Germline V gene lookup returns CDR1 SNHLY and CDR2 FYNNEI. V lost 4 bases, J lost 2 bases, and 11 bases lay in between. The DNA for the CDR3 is TGTGCCAGCAGTGTTGGGAATGGTAACACTGAAGCTTTCTTT. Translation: CASSVGNGNTEAFF.

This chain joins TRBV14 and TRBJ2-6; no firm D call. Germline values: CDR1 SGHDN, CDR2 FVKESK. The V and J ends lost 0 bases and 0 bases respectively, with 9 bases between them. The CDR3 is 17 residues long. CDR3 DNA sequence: TGTGCCAGCAGCCAAGAGATCCGGCCCTCTGGGGCCAACGTCCTGACTTTC. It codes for CASSQEIRPSGANVLTF.

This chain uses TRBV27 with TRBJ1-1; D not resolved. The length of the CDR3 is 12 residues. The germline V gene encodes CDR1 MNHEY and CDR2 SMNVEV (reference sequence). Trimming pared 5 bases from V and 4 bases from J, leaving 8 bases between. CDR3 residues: CASSKGGTEAFF. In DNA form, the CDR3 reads TGTGCCAGCAGTAAAGGCGGCACTGAAGCTTTCTTT.

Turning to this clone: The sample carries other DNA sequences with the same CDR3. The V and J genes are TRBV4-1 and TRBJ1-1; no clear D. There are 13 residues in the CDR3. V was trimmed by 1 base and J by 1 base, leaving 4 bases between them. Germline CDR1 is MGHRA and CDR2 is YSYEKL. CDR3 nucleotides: TGCGCCAGCAGCCAAGTCGGGAACACTGAAGCTTTCTTT. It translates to CASSQVGNTEAFF.

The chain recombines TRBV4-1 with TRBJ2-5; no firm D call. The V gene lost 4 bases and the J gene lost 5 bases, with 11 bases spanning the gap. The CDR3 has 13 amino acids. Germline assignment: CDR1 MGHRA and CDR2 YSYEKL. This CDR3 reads CASSLTNGETQYF. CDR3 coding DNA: TGCGCCAGCAGCCTCACGAACGGGGAGACCCAGTACTTC.

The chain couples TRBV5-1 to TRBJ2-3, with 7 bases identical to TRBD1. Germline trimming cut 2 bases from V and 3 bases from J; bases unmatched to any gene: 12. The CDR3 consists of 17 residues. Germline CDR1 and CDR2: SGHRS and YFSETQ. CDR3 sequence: CASSLGAGTAITDTQYF. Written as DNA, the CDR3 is TGCGCCAGCAGCTTAGGGGCAGGGACAGCCATTACAGATACGCAGTATTTT.

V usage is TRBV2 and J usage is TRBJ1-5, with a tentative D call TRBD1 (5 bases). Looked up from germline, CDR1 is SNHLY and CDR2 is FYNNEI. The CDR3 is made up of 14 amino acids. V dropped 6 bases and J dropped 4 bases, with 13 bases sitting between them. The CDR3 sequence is CASRWQGLNQPQHF. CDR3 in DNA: TGTGCCAGCAGATGGCAGGGATTGAATCAGCCCCAGCATTTT.

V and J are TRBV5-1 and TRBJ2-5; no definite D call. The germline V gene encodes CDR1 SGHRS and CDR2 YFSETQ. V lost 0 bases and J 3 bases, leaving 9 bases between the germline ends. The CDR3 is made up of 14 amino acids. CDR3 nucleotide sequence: TGCGCCAGCAGCTTGGTGTCGGTTGAAGAGACCCAGTACTTC. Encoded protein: CASSLVSVEETQYF.

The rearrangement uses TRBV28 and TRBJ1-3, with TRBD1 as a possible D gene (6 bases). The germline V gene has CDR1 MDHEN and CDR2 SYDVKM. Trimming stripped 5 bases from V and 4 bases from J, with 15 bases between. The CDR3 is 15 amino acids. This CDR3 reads CASSDQGLRGNTIYF. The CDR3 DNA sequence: TGTGCCAGCAGTGACCAGGGGCTAAGGGGAAACACCATATATTTT.

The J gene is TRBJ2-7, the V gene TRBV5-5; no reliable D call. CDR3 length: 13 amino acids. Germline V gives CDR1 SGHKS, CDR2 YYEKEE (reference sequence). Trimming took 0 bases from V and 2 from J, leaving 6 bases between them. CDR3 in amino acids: CASSLVGTYEQYF. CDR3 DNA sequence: TGTGCCAGCAGCTTGGTAGGGACCTACGAGCAGTACTTC.

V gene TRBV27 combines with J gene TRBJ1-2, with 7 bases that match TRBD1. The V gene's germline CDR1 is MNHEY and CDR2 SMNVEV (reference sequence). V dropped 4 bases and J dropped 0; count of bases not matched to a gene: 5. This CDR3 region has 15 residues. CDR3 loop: CASSSSGGPNYGYTF. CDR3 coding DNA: TGTGCCAGCAGTTCTTCAGGGGGTCCTAACTATGGCTACACCTTC.

CDR3 protein: CASSPSGSLNTEAFF. For the CDR3, the DNA is TGTGCCAGCAGCCCCTCAGGGTCGCTGAACACTGAAGCTTTCTTT. The chain recombines TRBV3-1 (or the pseudogene TRBV3-2) with TRBJ1-1; D may be TRBD1 (5 bases). This CDR3 region has 15 residues. CDR1 is LGHDT, CDR2 YNNKEL, per germline (reference sequence). V lost 4 bases and J lost 0, with 12 bases in between.

CDR3 DNA: TGTGCCAGCAGTGACAGAGGCGGGGAGCTGTTTTTT. It encodes CASSDRGGELFF. V is TRBV6-4 and J is TRBJ2-2, with D hard to call. This CDR3 contains 12 residues. The V end was cut by 2 bases, the J end by 7 bases, with 5 bases between. CDR1 is MRHNA, CDR2 SNTAGT, per germline.

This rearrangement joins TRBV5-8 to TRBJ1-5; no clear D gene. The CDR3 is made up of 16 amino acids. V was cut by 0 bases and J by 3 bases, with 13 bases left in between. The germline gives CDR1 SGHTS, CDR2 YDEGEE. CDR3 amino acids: CASSLVAVGANQPQHF. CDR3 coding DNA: TGTGCCAGCAGCTTGGTGGCGGTCGGAGCCAATCAGCCCCAGCATTTT.

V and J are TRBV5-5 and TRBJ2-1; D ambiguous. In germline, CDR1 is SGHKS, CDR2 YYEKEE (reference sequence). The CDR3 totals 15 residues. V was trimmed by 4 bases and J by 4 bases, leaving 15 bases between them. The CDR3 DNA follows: TGTGCCAGCAGCCCATCCCATTACCTGTACAATGAGCAGTTCTTC. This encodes CASSPSHYLYNEQFF.

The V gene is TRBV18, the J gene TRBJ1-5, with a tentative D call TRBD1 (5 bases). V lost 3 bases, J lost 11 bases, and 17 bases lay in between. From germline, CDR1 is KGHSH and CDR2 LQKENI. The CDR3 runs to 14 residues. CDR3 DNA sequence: TGTGCCAGCTCACCGGGCCGGGGCGATTGGGCCCAGCATTTT. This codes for CASSPGRGDWAQHF. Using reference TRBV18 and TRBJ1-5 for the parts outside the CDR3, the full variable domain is NAGVMQNPRHLVRRRGQEARLRCSPMKGHSHVYWYRQLPEEGLKFMVYLQKENIIDESGMPKERFSAEFPKEGPSILRIQQVVRGDSAAYFCASSPGRGDWAQHFGDGTRLSIL.

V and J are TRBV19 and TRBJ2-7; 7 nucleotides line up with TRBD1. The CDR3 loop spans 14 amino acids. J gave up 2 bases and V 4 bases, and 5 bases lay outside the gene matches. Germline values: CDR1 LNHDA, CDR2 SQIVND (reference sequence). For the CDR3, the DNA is TGTGCCAGTAGTAGCCTAGGACAGGCCTACGAGCAGTACTTC. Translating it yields CASSSLGQAYEQYF.

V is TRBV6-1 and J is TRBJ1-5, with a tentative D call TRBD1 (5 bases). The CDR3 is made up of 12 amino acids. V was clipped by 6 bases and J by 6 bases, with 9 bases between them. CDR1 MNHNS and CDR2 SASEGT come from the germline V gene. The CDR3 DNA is TGTGCCAGCAGCCCGGACACTCAGCCCCAGCATTTT. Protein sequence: CASSPDTQPQHF.

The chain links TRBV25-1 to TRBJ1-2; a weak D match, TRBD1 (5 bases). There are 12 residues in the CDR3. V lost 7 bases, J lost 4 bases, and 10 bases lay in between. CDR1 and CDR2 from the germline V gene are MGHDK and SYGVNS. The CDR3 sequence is CASTGVGYGYTF. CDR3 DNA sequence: TGTGCCAGCACGGGGGTTGGCTATGGCTACACCTTC.

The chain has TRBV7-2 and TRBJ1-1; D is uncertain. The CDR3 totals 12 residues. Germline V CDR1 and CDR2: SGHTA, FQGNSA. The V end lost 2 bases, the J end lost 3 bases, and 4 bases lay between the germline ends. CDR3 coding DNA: TGTGCCAGCAGCTTAAGATACACTGAAGCTTTCTTT. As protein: CASSLRYTEAFF.